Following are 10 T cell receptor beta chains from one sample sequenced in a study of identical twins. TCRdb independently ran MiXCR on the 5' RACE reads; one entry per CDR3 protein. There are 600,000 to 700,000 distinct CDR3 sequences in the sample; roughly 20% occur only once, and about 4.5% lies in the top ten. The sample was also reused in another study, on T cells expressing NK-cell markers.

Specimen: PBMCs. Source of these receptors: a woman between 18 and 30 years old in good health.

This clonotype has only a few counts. CDR3 nucleotide sequence: TGCGCCAGCAGCCAGTTGGGACAGAACACCGGGGAGCTGTTTTTT. Translated, it gives CASSQLGQNTGELFF. The chain couples TRBV4-3 to TRBJ2-2; D perhaps matches TRBD1 (6 bases). Trimming shortened V by 3 bases and J by 1 base, and 9 bases separated the two germline ends. CDR1 and CDR2 (germline): LGHNA, YSLEER. The CDR3 spans 15 residues.

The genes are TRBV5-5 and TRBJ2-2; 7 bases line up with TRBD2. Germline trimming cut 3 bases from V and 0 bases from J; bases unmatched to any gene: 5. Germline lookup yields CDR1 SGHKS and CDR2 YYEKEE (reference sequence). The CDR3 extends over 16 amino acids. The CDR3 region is CASSSLAGSNTGELFF. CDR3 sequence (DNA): TGTGCCAGCAGCTCGTTAGCGGGTTCGAACACCGGGGAGCTGTTTTTT.

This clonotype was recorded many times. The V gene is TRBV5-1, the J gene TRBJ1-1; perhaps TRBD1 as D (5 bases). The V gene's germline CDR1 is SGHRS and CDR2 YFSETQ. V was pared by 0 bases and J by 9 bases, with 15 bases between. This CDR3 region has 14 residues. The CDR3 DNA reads TGCGCCAGCAGCTTGGAATTTGCCGGGGGGAAAGCTTTCTTT. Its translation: CASSLEFAGGKAFF. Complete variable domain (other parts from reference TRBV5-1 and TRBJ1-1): KAGVTQTPRYLIKTRGQQVTLSCSPISGHRSVSWYQQTPGQGLQFLFEYFSETQRNKGNFPGRFSGRQFSNSRSEMNVSTLELGDSALYLCASSLEFAGGKAFFGQGTRLTVV.

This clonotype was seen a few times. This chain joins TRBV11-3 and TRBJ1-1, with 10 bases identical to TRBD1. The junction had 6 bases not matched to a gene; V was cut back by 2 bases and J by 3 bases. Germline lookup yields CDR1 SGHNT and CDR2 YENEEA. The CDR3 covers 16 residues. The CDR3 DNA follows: TGTGCCAGCAGCTTATGGGACAGGGGCGACTACACTGAAGCTTTCTTT. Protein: CASSLWDRGDYTEAFF.

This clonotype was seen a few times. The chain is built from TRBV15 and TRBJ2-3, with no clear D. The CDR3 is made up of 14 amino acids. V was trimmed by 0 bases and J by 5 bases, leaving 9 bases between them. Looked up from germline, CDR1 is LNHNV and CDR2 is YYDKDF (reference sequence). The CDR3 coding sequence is TGTGCCACCAGCAGAGATATTAGTGGAGATACGCAGTATTTT. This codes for CATSRDISGDTQYF.

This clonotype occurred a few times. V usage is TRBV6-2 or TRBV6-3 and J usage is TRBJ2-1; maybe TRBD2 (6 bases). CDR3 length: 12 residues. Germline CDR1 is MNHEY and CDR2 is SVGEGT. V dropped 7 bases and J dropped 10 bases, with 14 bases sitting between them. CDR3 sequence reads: CASTMTRGEQFF. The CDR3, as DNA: TGTGCCAGCACCATGACTAGAGGCGAGCAGTTCTTC.

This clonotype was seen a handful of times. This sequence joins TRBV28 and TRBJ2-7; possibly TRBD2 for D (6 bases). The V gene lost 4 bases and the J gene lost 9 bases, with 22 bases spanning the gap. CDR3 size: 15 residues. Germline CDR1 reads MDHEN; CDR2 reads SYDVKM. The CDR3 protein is CASSSPGLTGGVQYF. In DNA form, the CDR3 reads TGTGCCAGCAGTTCCCCGGGACTTACCGGTGGGGTGCAGTACTTC.

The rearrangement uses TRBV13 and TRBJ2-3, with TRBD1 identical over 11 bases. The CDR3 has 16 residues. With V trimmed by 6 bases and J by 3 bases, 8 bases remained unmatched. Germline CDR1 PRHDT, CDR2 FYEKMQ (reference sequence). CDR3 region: CASRDTGTGGTDTQYF. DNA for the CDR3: TGTGCCAGCAGAGACACCGGGACAGGGGGAACAGATACGCAGTATTTT.

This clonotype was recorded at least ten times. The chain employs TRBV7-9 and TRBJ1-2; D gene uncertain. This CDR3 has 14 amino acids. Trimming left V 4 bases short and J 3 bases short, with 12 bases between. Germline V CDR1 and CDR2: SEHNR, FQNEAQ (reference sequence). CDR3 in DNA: TGTGCCAGCAGCTCGACAACTCGGGACTATGGCTACACCTTC. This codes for CASSSTTRDYGYTF.

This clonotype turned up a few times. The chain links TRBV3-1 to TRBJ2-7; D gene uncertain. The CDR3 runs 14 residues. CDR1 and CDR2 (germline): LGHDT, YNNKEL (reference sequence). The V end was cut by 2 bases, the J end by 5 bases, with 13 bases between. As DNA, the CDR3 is TGTGCCAGCAGCCAATGGGGTTGGGCCCACGAGCAGTACTTC. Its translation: CASSQWGWAHEQYF.